This paragraph covers one T cell receptor (beta chain) sequence. No antigen is known for it. The data derive from a study of T cell responses to AZD1222 COVID-19 vaccine. The study, taken as a whole, reports: Donors were chiefly white British, with a greater number of females, and clonal diversity was perhaps underestimated. With dominance at 160-218 and 743-854, vaccine-associated CD4 TCRs spanned spike. Without day 14 samples, only post-peak T cell repertoires were studied. Two AZD1222 doses significantly raised spike-specific TCR breadth and depth over controls.

Sequenced by immunoSEQ multiplex PCR; TCRdb stores in-frame clones only, minus some. Of 130,000 to 150,000 clones in the sample, approximately 89% are singletons; the top ten hold about 3.3%. V lost 6 bases and J lost 0, with 21 bases in between. Germline CDR1 DFQATT, CDR2 SNEGSKA (reference sequence). The length of the CDR3 is 17 residues. This sample comprised peripheral blood, obtained on day 0 of MenACWY control vaccination. The TCR was taken from an adult in good health. The chain couples TRBV20-1 to TRBJ1-5; D gene ambiguous. The CDR3: CSASDLLLDGSNQPQHF. CDR3 nucleotide sequence: TGCAGTGCAAGTGACCTCCTACTTGACGGTAGCAATCAGCCCCAGCATTTT.